Included here is one T cell receptor (beta chain) sequence, with context. The CDR3 consists of 13 residues. Germline loops: CDR1 GTSNPN, CDR2 SVGIG (reference sequence). The V and J ends lost 0 bases and 7 bases respectively, with 10 bases between them. This entry belongs to a study of molecular identifiers for immune sequencing clone quantification. From the PCR reads, TCRdb called clonotypes with MiXCR, one entry per CDR3 protein. The data contain about 640,000 distinct CDR3 sequences, nearly 20% of them singletons. This sequence originates from a human donor in good health. Some libraries in this study had Jurkat cell RNA spiked in. V gene TRBV30 combines with J gene TRBJ2-1, with TRBD2 as a possible D gene (5 bases). The sample comprised naive CD8+ T cells from blood, with Jurkat cell RNA spiked in. The subset is: FACS-sorted CD8+CD4-CCR7+CD45RA+ naive T cells. CDR3 amino acids: CAWSVGPGNEQFF. The CDR3 DNA is TGTGCCTGGAGTGTAGGGCCGGGGAATGAGCAGTTCTTC.